This TCR beta chain emerged from a study of pediatric ulcerative colitis. At colonoscopy, a blood sample was also collected. Samples were sequenced at Survey level, maximum 500,000 reads. Some clones are missing from TCRdb's copy, which holds only in-frame ones; the method was immunoSEQ multiplex PCR. The sample lists about 64,000 clones, around 80% occurring once. Overall study results and limits: Ulcerative colitis patients shared more blood-rectal clones than controls. A couple of patients' blood samples yielded substantially fewer templates.

In germline, CDR1 is LNHDA, CDR2 SQIVND (reference sequence). After removal of 6 bases from V and 4 bases from J, the junction contained 5 bases not matched to a gene. The CDR3 contains 14 residues. This clone appeared once. No antigen is known for it. The sequenced material came from blood. The receptor's source is a boy under 18 with moderate ulcerative colitis. This rearrangement joins TRBV19 to TRBJ1-4, with TRBD1 matching over 7 bases. The CDR3 spells CASRIQGLNEKLFF. The CDR3 region has the DNA TGTGCCAGTAGAATACAGGGGCTTAATGAAAAACTGTTTTTT.